The following is a T cell receptor (beta chain) sequence with its context. Its antigen remains unidentified. Using immunoSEQ multiplex PCR, the repertoire was profiled, and TCRdb retains in-frame clones only, with some absent. The data hold some 7,100 clones, with over 60% observed a single time. Germline CDR1 is MNHEY and CDR2 is SMNVEV (reference sequence). Trimming removed 2 bases at V and 0 bases at J, with 4 bases between. CDR3 size: 13 residues. The data derive from a study of tumor-infiltrating lymphocytes in localized non-small cell lung cancer. Study context: The cohort mixed smokers and never-smokers, several histologies, and some post-neoadjuvant-chemotherapy samples.

Study-level points and caveats: Each assay used a separate piece of the same tissue. Immunotypes IM1 and IM2 had similar TCR-derived T-cell fractions. Only some patients had TCR sequencing, depending on available tissue.

The TCR sequence derives from a human donor with non-small cell lung cancer. The V gene is TRBV27, the J gene TRBJ1-1; no firm D call. Sequenced input: uninvolved lung tissue not adjacent to the tumor. CDR3 sequence (DNA): TGTGCCAGCAGTTTAAACGTGAACACTGAAGCTTTCTTT. It specifies CASSLNVNTEAFF.